Following are 29 T cell receptor beta chains from one sample sequenced in a study of cytomegalovirus exposure and HLA in healthy donors. The PCR used 60 Vbeta and 13 Jbeta primers. Measured with immunoSEQ multiplex PCR; TCRdb has only the in-frame clones, and not every one. The sample consists of under 150,000 clones, 82% of them appearing once. The sequencing input was PBMCs. The receptors were sampled from a male donor in good health and CMV-seronegative.

The J gene is TRBJ1-5, the V gene TRBV30; 9 nucleotides line up with TRBD1. V gave up 2 bases and J gave up 7 bases; unmatched junction bases: 3. The CDR3 is 13 amino acids. Germline V lookup: CDR1 GTSNPN, CDR2 SVGIG (reference sequence). As DNA, the CDR3 is TGTGCCTGGAGTACCGGACAGGGGCAGCCCCAGCATTTT. It yields the protein CAWSTGQGQPQHF.

The chain has TRBV4-3 and TRBJ2-1, with 9 positions matching TRBD2. Germline lookup yields CDR1 LGHNA and CDR2 YSLEER. CDR3 length: 17 amino acids. J gave up 9 bases and V 3 bases, and 15 bases lay outside the gene matches. The CDR3 nucleotides read TGCGCCAGCAGCCACCCCCTCGCTAGCGGGAAGGGGGGTGAGCAGTTCTTC. Encoded protein: CASSHPLASGKGGEQFF.

This clone was counted only a few times. This chain uses TRBV4-1 with TRBJ2-7; 8 bases are shared with TRBD1. The CDR3 has 16 amino acids. Germline V gene data show CDR1 as MGHRA and CDR2 as YSYEKL. The V and J ends lost 3 bases and 5 bases, in that order; junction bases with no gene match: 12. This CDR3 reads CASSHSPGTGANEQYF. For the CDR3, the DNA is TGCGCCAGCAGCCACTCTCCCGGGACAGGAGCCAACGAGCAGTACTTC.

V is TRBV10-3 and J is TRBJ1-5; a weak D match, TRBD1 (6 bases). Germline lookup yields CDR1 ENHRY and CDR2 SYGVKD. The CDR3 covers 12 residues. V was clipped by 6 bases and J by 7 bases, with 10 bases between them. For the CDR3, the DNA is TGTGCCATCAGCCGGGGGGGCCAGCCCCAGCATTTT. Its protein product is CAISRGGQPQHF.

This chain connects TRBV5-8 to TRBJ2-7; 9 nucleotides match TRBD2. V gave up 1 base and J gave up 0 bases; unmatched junction bases: 2. CDR1 is SGHTS, CDR2 YDEGEE, per germline. The CDR3 runs 15 residues. In nucleotides, the CDR3 is TGTGCCAGCAGCTTGCGACTAGCGGTCTCCTACGAGCAGTACTTC. Translating it yields CASSLRLAVSYEQYF.

The chain recombines TRBV2 with TRBJ2-5, with 8 bases lining up with TRBD1. The J call may not be correct, given that the DNA end is closer to TRBJ2-7. The CDR3 consists of 14 residues. Germline-derived CDR1 and CDR2 are SNHLY and FYNNEI. In DNA form, the CDR3 reads TGTGCCAGCAGTCCTCCGGACAGGGCCTACGAGCAGTACTTC. It is translated as CASSPPDRAYEQYF.

The V gene is TRBV14, the J gene TRBJ2-5; TRBD2 might be the D (5 bases). Germline assignment: CDR1 SGHDN and CDR2 FVKESK. The CDR3 consists of 16 residues. Trimming took 1 base from V and 0 from J, leaving 12 bases between them. The CDR3 nucleotides read TGTGCCAGCAGCCAAGCCGGGATACGGTACCAAGAGACCCAGTACTTC. This sequence encodes CASSQAGIRYQETQYF.

This chain uses TRBV11-3 with TRBJ2-1; 13 nucleotides align to TRBD2. The CDR3 loop spans 16 amino acids. Germline CDR1 SGHNT, CDR2 YENEEA. V dropped 5 bases and J dropped 8; count of bases not matched to a gene: 9. The CDR3 spells CASSPRTSGSNYEQFF. The CDR3 DNA is TGTGCCAGCAGCCCCCGGACTAGCGGGAGTAACTATGAGCAGTTCTTC.

The chain carries TRBV6-5 and TRBJ2-7, with 11 positions matching TRBD1. The CDR3 is 16 amino acids. V shed 2 bases, J shed 4 bases, and the junction held 7 bases outside the gene matches. From germline, CDR1 is MNHEY and CDR2 SVGAGI. The CDR3 coding sequence is TGTGCCAGCAGTTACACATCCGGGACAGGGGGTTACGAGCAGTACTTC. Translated, it gives CASSYTSGTGGYEQYF.

This clone has only one observation. This chain connects TRBV28 to TRBJ2-1, with 11 bases fitting TRBD2. CDR3 size: 15 residues. Per germline, CDR1 MDHEN and CDR2 SYDVKM. Trimming removed 6 bases from V and 6 bases from J; junction bases left unmatched: 7. As DNA, the CDR3 is TGTGCCAGCAGGTCGGGACTAGCGGAATCCAATGAGCAGTTCTTC. Residues: CASRSGLAESNEQFF.

This rearrangement joins TRBV7-9 to TRBJ1-1; 8 bases line up with TRBD1. The CDR3 has 14 residues. Trimming took 2 bases from V and 3 from J; bases not matched to a gene: 2. Germline-derived CDR1 and CDR2 are SEHNR and FQNEAQ (reference sequence). The CDR3, as DNA: TGTGCCAGCAGCTTACAGACAGGGGACACTGAAGCTTTCTTT. Amino acids: CASSLQTGDTEAFF.

The rearrangement uses TRBV27 and TRBJ2-5; 10 bases fit TRBD1. The CDR3 length is 12 residues. V trimming: 7 bases; J trimming: 11 bases; junction bases outside the gene matches: 7. Germline lookup yields CDR1 MNHEY and CDR2 SMNVEV (reference sequence). CDR3 nucleotide sequence: TGTGCCAGCAAGACAGGGGGCTGGGAGCAGTACTTC. Translated, it gives CASKTGGWEQYF.

The chain employs TRBV5-1 and TRBJ2-1, with 9 bases aligning to TRBD2. The germline CDR1 and CDR2 sequences are SGHRS and YFSETQ. V was clipped by 2 bases and J by 0 bases; unmatched bases: 9. The length of the CDR3 is 18 residues. For the CDR3, the DNA is TGCGCCAGCAGCTTCAACCTTGGACTAGCGAGCTCCTACAATGAGCAGTTCTTC. Its translation: CASSFNLGLASSYNEQFF. The full variable domain, in which reference TRBV5-1 and TRBJ2-1 provide the parts outside the CDR3, is KAGVTQTPRYLIKTRGQQVTLSCSPISGHRSVSWYQQTPGQGLQFLFEYFSETQRNKGNFPGRFSGRQFSNSRSEMNVSTLELGDSALYLCASSFNLGLASSYNEQFFGPGTRLTVL.

The rearrangement uses TRBV28 and TRBJ2-1; TRBD1 matches at 8 bases. J gave up 12 bases and V 5 bases, and 6 bases lay outside the gene matches. This CDR3 comprises 12 residues. Germline loops: CDR1 MDHEN, CDR2 SYDVKM. The DNA for the CDR3 is TGTGCCAGCAGTCTCTTGACAGGGGCGCAGTTCTTC. It codes for CASSLLTGAQFF.

The chain employs TRBV5-1 and TRBJ2-1, with D perhaps TRBD2 (6 bases). The CDR3 contains 15 residues. Germline V CDR1 and CDR2: SGHRS, YFSETQ. V gave up 0 bases and J gave up 9 bases, with 16 bases separating them. The CDR3 spells CASSLVGTALSEQFF. The CDR3 nucleotides are TGCGCCAGCAGCTTGGTTGGGACTGCCTTAAGTGAGCAGTTCTTC.

The V call is TRBV5-4, the J call TRBJ1-3, with a possible D match to TRBD1 (5 bases). The CDR3 consists of 14 residues. V lost 5 bases and J lost 8, with 17 bases in between. The V gene's germline CDR1 is SGHNT and CDR2 YYREEE (reference sequence). The CDR3 protein is CASRDITTPDTIYF. CDR3 coding DNA: TGTGCCAGCAGGGACATCACCACCCCGGACACCATATATTTT.

The chain has TRBV7-9 and TRBJ2-7; D is uncertain. The V and J ends lost 2 bases and 1 base respectively, with 12 bases between them. This CDR3 is 15 amino acids long. Germline values: CDR1 SEHNR, CDR2 FQNEAQ (reference sequence). The CDR3 DNA reads TGTGCCAGCAGCTTATTAACAGCCTTTTCCTACGAGCAGTACTTC. Protein: CASSLLTAFSYEQYF.

J is TRBJ2-7 and V is TRBV7-9; 8 bases are a match to TRBD2. The CDR3 has 15 amino acids. CDR1 SEHNR and CDR2 FQNEAQ come from the germline V gene (reference sequence). Trimming at V came to 0 bases and at J to 3 bases, leaving 4 bases not matched to a gene. The CDR3 DNA sequence: TGTGCCAGCAGCTTAGCCGGACTAGCCGGCTACGAGCAGTACTTC. Its protein product is CASSLAGLAGYEQYF. Using reference TRBV7-9 and TRBJ2-7 for the parts outside the CDR3, the full variable domain is DTGVSQNPRHKITKRGQNVTFRCDPISEHNRLYWYRQTLGQGPEFLTYFQNEAQLEKSRLLSDRFSAERPKGSFSTLEIQRTEQGDSAMYLCASSLAGLAGYEQYFGPGTRLTVT.

The chain couples TRBV27 to TRBJ2-7; 7 bases are a match to TRBD2. Germline lookup yields CDR1 MNHEY and CDR2 SMNVEV (reference sequence). Trimming cost V 6 bases and J 3 bases; bases outside gene matches: 11. This CDR3 has 15 amino acids. The CDR3: CASSFGGGSIYEQYF. For the CDR3, the DNA is TGTGCCAGCAGCTTTGGCGGCGGGAGTATCTACGAGCAGTACTTC.

This rearrangement joins TRBV7-9 to TRBJ1-3; D gene unclear. V was clipped by 5 bases and J by 0 bases, with 11 bases between them. There are 15 residues in the CDR3. CDR1 is SEHNR and CDR2 is FQNEAQ in the germline V gene (reference sequence). CDR3 region: CASSRTSYSGNTIYF. CDR3 coding DNA: TGTGCCAGCAGCAGGACTTCCTACTCTGGAAACACCATATATTTT.

In the case of this clone: One junction end does not reproduce the germline sequence, and a read error may be involved. V gene TRBV5-1 combines with J gene TRBJ1-2; TRBD1 agrees at 8 bases. Germline CDR1 and CDR2: SGHRS and YFSETQ. CDR3 size: 12 residues. The CDR3 DNA reads TGCGCCAGCAGAGAGTCAGGGGGCCTCGTCTCCTTC. Protein sequence: CASRESGGLVSF.

This clone was found once. V gene TRBV5-1 combines with J gene TRBJ2-3; D not certain. The V end was cut by 1 base, the J end by 0 bases, with 9 bases between. The CDR3 totals 15 residues. CDR1 and CDR2 (germline): SGHRS, YFSETQ. The CDR3 DNA reads as TGCGCCAGCAGCTTGATCGGTACTAGCACAGATACGCAGTATTTT. Translating it yields CASSLIGTSTDTQYF.

The chain recombines TRBV6-5 with TRBJ1-4; no firm D call. V shed 2 bases and J shed 8 bases, with 9 bases lying between them. The CDR3 is 13 residues long. Germline-derived CDR1 and CDR2 are MNHEY and SVGAGI. In DNA, the CDR3 is TGTGCCAGCAGTTACGTTGGAGGAGAAAAACTGTTTTTT. Protein: CASSYVGGEKLFF.

V gene TRBV11-2 combines with J gene TRBJ1-3; TRBD1 is a possible D gene (6 bases). V was pared by 2 bases and J by 4 bases, with 18 bases between. Germline assignment: CDR1 SGHAT and CDR2 FQNNGV. CDR3 size: 17 residues. The CDR3 coding sequence is TGTGCCAGCAGCTTACGGCTAGGGGCACAGGGAGGAAACACCATATATTTT. It translates to CASSLRLGAQGGNTIYF.

The chain recombines TRBV14 with TRBJ1-6; D uncertain. From germline, CDR1 is SGHDN and CDR2 FVKESK. V shed 4 bases and J shed 14 bases, with 21 bases lying between them. This CDR3 has 15 residues. DNA of the CDR3: TGTGCCAGCAGCCTACTGCCAGGCTCATCCCTCACCCTCCACTTT. This sequence encodes CASSLLPGSSLTLHF.

This clone was seen once. V is TRBV19 and J is TRBJ2-7, with a weak D call TRBD1 (5 bases). Germline assignment: CDR1 LNHDA and CDR2 SQIVND (reference sequence). Trimming took off 5 bases at V and 0 bases at J, with 14 bases between the two ends. The CDR3 runs to 15 residues. CDR3 sequence reads: CASSRDSAFSYEQYF. The DNA of the CDR3 is TGTGCCAGTAGTCGTGACAGCGCCTTCTCCTACGAGCAGTACTTC.

The V and J genes are TRBV12-5 and TRBJ1-1; D is possibly TRBD1 (6 bases). CDR3 size: 15 residues. In germline, CDR1 is LGHNT, CDR2 FRNRAP. V dropped 4 bases and J dropped 5 bases, with 17 bases sitting between them. The CDR3 DNA reads TGTGCTAGTGGTTCGACCCTCTTGAGGGGGACTGAAGCTTTCTTT. Its protein product is CASGSTLLRGTEAFF.

This clone was detected only a few times. The rearrangement joins TRBV6-6 to TRBJ2-1, with 9 bases aligning to TRBD2. V lost 6 bases to trimming and J lost 8 bases; unmatched junction nucleotides: 11. In germline, CDR1 is MNHNY, CDR2 SVGAGI (reference sequence). The CDR3 extends over 15 amino acids. The CDR3 loop reads CASRQSASGKDEQFF. The CDR3 DNA reads as TGTGCCAGCAGGCAATCGGCTAGCGGGAAAGATGAGCAGTTCTTC.

The chain carries TRBV19 and TRBJ2-3; D gene ambiguous. The CDR3 is 14 residues long. Trimming pared 1 base from V and 6 bases from J, leaving 11 bases between. The germline CDR1 and CDR2 sequences are LNHDA and SQIVND (reference sequence). CDR3 coding DNA: TGTGCCAGTAGTATAGGGTACGGTAAGGATACGCAGTATTTT. Encoded protein: CASSIGYGKDTQYF.